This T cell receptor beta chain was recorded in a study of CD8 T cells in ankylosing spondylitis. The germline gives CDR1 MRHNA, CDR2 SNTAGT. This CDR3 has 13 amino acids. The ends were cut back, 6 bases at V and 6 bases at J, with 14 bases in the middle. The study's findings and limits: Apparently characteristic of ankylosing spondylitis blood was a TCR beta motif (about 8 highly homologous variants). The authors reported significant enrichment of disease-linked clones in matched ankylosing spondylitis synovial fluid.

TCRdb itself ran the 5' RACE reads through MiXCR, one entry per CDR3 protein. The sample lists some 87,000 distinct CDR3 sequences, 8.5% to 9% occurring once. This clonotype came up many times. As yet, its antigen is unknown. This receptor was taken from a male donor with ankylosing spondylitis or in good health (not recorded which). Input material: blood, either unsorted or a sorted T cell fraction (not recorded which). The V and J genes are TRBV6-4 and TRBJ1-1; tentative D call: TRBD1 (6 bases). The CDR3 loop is CASSRGEGAEAFF. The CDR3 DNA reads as TGTGCCAGCAGCAGGGGAGAGGGGGCTGAAGCTTTCTTT.